This section outlines one T cell receptor beta chain sequence together with its context. This CDR3 has 14 amino acids. Germline V gives CDR1 DFQATT, CDR2 SNEGSKA (reference sequence). V lost 6 bases to trimming and J lost 0 bases, with 13 bases between them. A universal primer site was added by template switching, and unique molecular identifiers were carried by the cDNA. TCRdb processed the 5' RACE reads anew with MiXCR; each CDR3 protein has one entry. The sample consists of hundreds of thousands of distinct CDR3 sequences, roughly 20% of them appearing once. The entry originates in a study of identical twins. The same sample was also studied in work on T cells expressing NK-cell markers. That work states: It was sorted CD3+CD56-NKG2C+, CD3+CD56+NKG2C- and CD3+CD56+NKG2C+ T cells that provided the TCR beta repertoires. For four donors, these clonotypes were likewise the leading ones in the CD3+CD56-NKG2C+ fraction.

The clonotype was recovered from a woman under 30 in good health. The material sequenced was PBMCs. The chain combines TRBV20-1 with TRBJ2-3; a weak D match, TRBD2 (5 bases). The CDR3 protein is CSAPSRASTDTQYF. As DNA, the CDR3 is TGCAGTGCACCCTCGCGGGCTAGCACAGATACGCAGTATTTT.